The 24 T cell receptor beta chains presented below share a single source sample, sequenced in a study of T-cell memory formation after mild COVID-19. TCRdb reprocessed the 5' RACE reads via MiXCR and lists one record per CDR3 protein. The table records just under 550,000 distinct CDR3 sequences, 20% of them present only once. Sequencing was performed on PBMCs or a T cell subset sorted from them (not recorded which). These receptor sequences come from an adult woman who had mild COVID-19 (a few samples of this study predate the infection). Cell type and time point are not known.

This clonotype was seen a handful of times. The CDR3 sequence: CSANVGLAGGVEQYF. CDR3 in DNA: TGCAGTGCTAACGTTGGACTAGCGGGAGGGGTCGAGCAGTACTTC. The chain links TRBV20-1 to TRBJ2-7; 15 bases match TRBD2. CDR3 size: 15 residues. CDR1 and CDR2 (germline): DFQATT, SNEGSKA (reference sequence). J gave up 6 bases and V 4 bases, and 7 bases lay outside the gene matches.

This clonotype was counted between two and nine times. The J gene is TRBJ1-1, the V gene TRBV5-1, with 11 bases fitting TRBD1. In germline, CDR1 is SGHRS, CDR2 YFSETQ. V dropped 4 bases and J dropped 1; count of bases not matched to a gene: 3. This CDR3 region has 15 residues. The CDR3 protein is CASSGGQGANTEAFF. The CDR3 DNA follows: TGCGCCAGCAGCGGTGGACAGGGGGCGAACACTGAAGCTTTCTTT.

This clonotype occurred a few times. This rearrangement joins TRBV19 to TRBJ2-1, with D perhaps TRBD1 (6 bases). Germline loops: CDR1 LNHDA, CDR2 SQIVND (reference sequence). The ends were cut back, 2 bases at V and 12 bases at J, with 11 bases in the middle. The length of the CDR3 is 12 residues. The CDR3 loop reads CASSIHPRGQFF. CDR3 in DNA: TGTGCCAGTAGTATACACCCCAGGGGGCAGTTCTTC.

The gene calls are TRBV7-9 and TRBJ2-7; D remains ambiguous. The CDR3 runs to 12 residues. The germline V gene has CDR1 SEHNR and CDR2 FQNEAQ (reference sequence). The V gene lost 4 bases and the J gene lost 7 bases, with 11 bases spanning the gap. As DNA, the CDR3 is TGTGCCAGCAGCTCCGGATGGGAAGAGCAGTACTTC. Protein sequence: CASSSGWEEQYF. Looking up the rest from reference TRBV7-9 and TRBJ2-7 gives the full variable domain: DTGVSQNPRHKITKRGQNVTFRCDPISEHNRLYWYRQTLGQGPEFLTYFQNEAQLEKSRLLSDRFSAERPKGSFSTLEIQRTEQGDSAMYLCASSSGWEEQYFGPGTRLTVT.

The gene calls are TRBV6-2 or TRBV6-3 and TRBJ1-5; 7 bases line up with TRBD1. Germline V gives CDR1 MNHEY, CDR2 SVGEGT. CDR3 length: 12 amino acids. V lost 11 bases to trimming and J lost 3 bases; unmatched junction nucleotides: 4. The CDR3 nucleotides read TGTGCCGCCGGGACAGACAATCAGCCCCAGCATTTT. This gives the protein CAAGTDNQPQHF.

This clonotype was found a few times. V is TRBV24-1 and J is TRBJ1-1; 8 bases align to TRBD1. V lost 4 bases and J lost 4; bases outside the gene matches: 7. CDR3 length equals 15 residues. The germline V gene has CDR1 KGHDR and CDR2 SFDVKD. The CDR3 DNA follows: TGTGCCACCAGTGACCCCGGACAGGGCATCACTGAAGCTTTCTTT. Translated: CATSDPGQGITEAFF.

The V and J genes are TRBV29-1 and TRBJ2-7; 9 nucleotides agree with TRBD1. V gave up 8 bases and J gave up 3 bases; unmatched junction bases: 8. CDR1 is SQVTM, CDR2 ANQGSEA, per germline. The CDR3 has 13 residues. The CDR3 DNA reads TGCAGCTTTAGACAGGGGGGCTACTACGAGCAGTACTTC. This codes for CSFRQGGYYEQYF.

This clonotype was counted only a few times. The rearrangement links TRBV5-1 to TRBJ1-2; D remains unclear. V was cut by 0 bases and J by 3 bases, with 12 bases left in between. Germline V gene lookup returns CDR1 SGHRS and CDR2 YFSETQ. The CDR3 is made up of 15 amino acids. CDR3 sequence (DNA): TGCGCCAGCAGCTTGGTGGGTTTGGCCGACTATGGCTACACCTTC. Its protein is CASSLVGLADYGYTF.

This clonotype was seen only a few times. CDR3 coding DNA: TGTGCCAGCAGTTCCGGGGGACAACTGGTCTCCTACGAGCAGTACTTC. This encodes CASSSGGQLVSYEQYF. The rearrangement joins TRBV12-3 or TRBV12-4 to TRBJ2-7; D may be TRBD1 or TRBD2 (6 bases each). The CDR3 runs to 16 residues. Between the trimmed V and J ends, which lost 4 bases and 0 bases, there was a span of 16 bases.

The CDR3 loop is CASSSVIRTGDGANVLTF. In nucleotides, the CDR3 is TGTGCCAGCAGCTCCGTAATACGAACAGGGGACGGGGCCAACGTCCTGACTTTC. The chain has TRBV7-9 and TRBJ2-6; TRBD1 matches 7 bases. CDR3 length: 18 residues. V lost 4 bases, J lost 4 bases, and 13 bases stayed unmatched. CDR1 is SEHNR and CDR2 is FQNEAQ in the germline V gene (reference sequence).

This clonotype was detected only a few times. The chain combines TRBV25-1 with TRBJ2-7; D uncertain. This CDR3 spans 14 amino acids. Per germline, CDR1 MGHDK and CDR2 SYGVNS. Trimming cost V 3 bases and J 3 bases, with 12 bases left between them. The CDR3 sequence: CASSDVPVGYEQYF. As DNA, the CDR3 is TGTGCCAGCAGTGACGTCCCGGTGGGCTACGAGCAGTACTTC.

This clonotype was detected only once. Since no conserved phenylalanine or tryptophan closes the CDR3, a read error is the likely cause. The V and J genes are TRBV15 and TRBJ2-1; 14 bases are shared with TRBD2. This CDR3 is built from 14 residues. The germline CDR1 and CDR2 sequences are LNHNV and YYDKDF (reference sequence). The junction had 4 bases not matched to a gene; V was cut back by 8 bases and J by 7 bases. Here the CDR3 reads CATGTSGRINEQFL. For the CDR3, the DNA is TGTGCCACCGGGACTAGCGGGAGAATAAATGAGCAGTTCTTA.

The chain employs TRBV15 and TRBJ2-3, with TRBD2 matching 13 bases. The trim removed 5 bases at V and 5 bases at J, leaving 10 bases unmatched. The germline gives CDR1 LNHNV, CDR2 YYDKDF (reference sequence). CDR3 length equals 17 residues. Here the CDR3 reads CATSGRRLAGGIDTQYF. CDR3 in DNA: TGTGCCACCAGCGGCCGGCGACTAGCGGGAGGTATAGATACGCAGTATTTT.

The chain employs TRBV20-1 and TRBJ2-7; D may be TRBD1 or TRBD2 (5 bases each). Trimming took off 5 bases at V and 7 bases at J, with 12 bases between the two ends. There are 11 residues in the CDR3. Germline V gene lookup returns CDR1 DFQATT and CDR2 SNEGSKA (reference sequence). As DNA, the CDR3 is TGCAGTGCTCAGGGTGGGGGAGAGCAGTACTTC. Encoded protein: CSAQGGGEQYF.

The chain uses TRBV9 and TRBJ1-5; TRBD1 might be the D (5 bases). CDR3 length equals 15 residues. V lost 1 base to trimming and J lost 3 bases, with 11 bases between them. In germline, CDR1 is SGDLS, CDR2 YYNGEE. The CDR3 nucleotides read TGTGCCAGCAGCGTAAGGGCAGGGAACAATCAGCCCCAGCATTTT. It encodes CASSVRAGNNQPQHF.

V gene TRBV6-2 or TRBV6-3 combines with J gene TRBJ1-5; D is ambiguous. The CDR3 consists of 12 residues. V lost 3 bases and J 9 bases, leaving 9 bases between the germline ends. Per germline, CDR1 MNHEY and CDR2 SVGEGT. The CDR3: CASSYSAGPQHF. The DNA of the CDR3 is TGTGCCAGCAGTTATTCTGCAGGGCCCCAGCATTTT.

The chain couples TRBV2 to TRBJ1-4; TRBD1 might be the D (5 bases). In germline, CDR1 is SNHLY, CDR2 FYNNEI. CDR3 size: 13 residues. Between the trimmed V and J ends, which lost 8 bases and 5 bases, there was a span of 12 bases. In DNA form, the CDR3 reads TGTGCCAGCGGATGGGGCCCGAATGAAAAACTGTTTTTT. It specifies CASGWGPNEKLFF. The complete variable domain, with remaining parts taken from reference TRBV2 and TRBJ1-4, reads EPEVTQTPSHQVTQMGQEVILRCVPISNHLYFYWYRQILGQKVEFLVSFYNNEISEKSEIFDDQFSVERPDGSNFTLKIRSTKLEDSAMYFCASGWGPNEKLFFGSGTQLSVL.

This clonotype was seen more than once but under ten times. The chain recombines TRBV12-3 or TRBV12-4 with TRBJ2-1; tentatively, D is TRBD2 (6 bases). Trimming took 4 bases from V and 4 from J, leaving 11 bases between them. The CDR3 has 14 residues. For the CDR3, the DNA is TGTGCCAGCAGTTCCGAGACTAGATACAATGAGCAGTTCTTC. As protein: CASSSETRYNEQFF.

This clonotype has only a few counts. This sequence joins TRBV12-3 or TRBV12-4 and TRBJ2-2; 9 bases line up with TRBD2. Trimming cost V 5 bases and J 5 bases; bases outside gene matches: 12. The CDR3 totals 17 residues. This CDR3 reads CASSPFAGGGSTGELFF. The CDR3 nucleotides are TGTGCCAGCAGTCCCTTTGCGGGAGGGGGATCTACCGGGGAGCTGTTTTTT.

This clonotype was observed a handful of times. The V call is TRBV7-3, the J call TRBJ2-5; D not certain. The V and J ends lost 4 bases and 4 bases respectively, with 16 bases between them. Germline V gene lookup returns CDR1 SGHTA and CDR2 FQGTGA. This CDR3 has 15 amino acids. The chain's CDR3 is CASSSNNLLGETQYF. The CDR3 DNA reads TGTGCCAGCAGCTCCAATAACTTACTCGGAGAGACCCAGTACTTC.

This clonotype has a handful of counts. CDR3 protein: CASSLSSGRAWEQFF. DNA of the CDR3: TGTGCCAGCAGTTTGAGTAGCGGGAGGGCCTGGGAGCAGTTCTTC. The J gene is TRBJ2-1, the V gene TRBV12-3 or TRBV12-4; 11 bases fit TRBD2. Germline trimming cut 3 bases from V and 10 bases from J; bases unmatched to any gene: 8. This CDR3 is 15 amino acids long.

This clonotype has a handful of counts. This rearrangement joins TRBV12-3 or TRBV12-4 to TRBJ2-2, with D possibly being TRBD1 or TRBD2 (6 bases each). V was clipped by 6 bases and J by 2 bases, with 16 bases between them. This CDR3 comprises 16 residues. The CDR3 reads CASSPRGDRNTGELFF. The DNA for the CDR3 is TGTGCCAGCAGCCCGAGGGGGGACCGAAACACCGGGGAGCTGTTTTTT.

This rearrangement joins TRBV29-1 to TRBJ2-7, with D perhaps TRBD1 (6 bases). Germline assignment: CDR1 SQVTM and CDR2 ANQGSEA. Trimming left V 7 bases short and J 6 bases short, with 28 bases between. This CDR3 region has 16 residues. CDR3 region: CSARDTIDRIGGEQYF. CDR3 coding DNA: TGCAGCGCAAGAGACACCATAGACAGGATAGGCGGCGAGCAGTACTTC.

This clonotype was seen only a few times. CDR3 nucleotides: TGCGCCAGCGGTCGACAGGCCGGGGAAGCTTTCTTT. This codes for CASGRQAGEAFF. The V gene is TRBV5-1, the J gene TRBJ1-1, with D possibly being TRBD1 (6 bases). The CDR3 loop spans 12 amino acids. Germline V gives CDR1 SGHRS, CDR2 YFSETQ. V lost 7 bases to trimming and J lost 8 bases, with 15 bases between them.